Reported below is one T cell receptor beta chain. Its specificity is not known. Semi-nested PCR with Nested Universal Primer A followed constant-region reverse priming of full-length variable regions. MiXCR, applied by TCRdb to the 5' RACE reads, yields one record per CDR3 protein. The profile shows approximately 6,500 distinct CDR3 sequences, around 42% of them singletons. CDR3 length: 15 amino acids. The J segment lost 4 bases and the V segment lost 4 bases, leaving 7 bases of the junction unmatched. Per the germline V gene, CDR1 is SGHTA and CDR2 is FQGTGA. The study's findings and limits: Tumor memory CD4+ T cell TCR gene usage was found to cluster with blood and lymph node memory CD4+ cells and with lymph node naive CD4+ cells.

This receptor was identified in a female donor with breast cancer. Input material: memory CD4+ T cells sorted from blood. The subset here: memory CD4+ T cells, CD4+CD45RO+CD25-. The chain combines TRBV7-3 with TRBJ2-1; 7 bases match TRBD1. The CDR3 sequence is CASSSAGTAYNEQFF. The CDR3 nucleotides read TGTGCCAGCAGCTCCGCCGGGACAGCTTACAATGAGCAGTTCTTC.